This T cell receptor beta chain was recovered during a study of blood T cell repertoires in COVID-19. Turning to the study itself: Researchers got acute and convalescent COVID-19 samples from the United States, Italy and Spain. From T cells, B-cell-depleted T cells, or PBMCs came the material, which was cDNA or gDNA.

Enrolled through a virtual design, the participants were between 18 and 89 years of age and came from roughly 22 US areas. What the recovered Cohort 3 donors had was two negative PCRs, clearance, or symptom resolution. The germline V gene encodes CDR1 SGHAT and CDR2 FQDESV (reference sequence). Between the trimmed V and J ends, which lost 5 bases and 5 bases, there was a span of 18 bases. CDR3 length: 15 amino acids. Sequenced by immunoSEQ multiplex PCR; TCRdb stores in-frame clones only, minus some. The sample has 180,000 or so clones; over 70% are singletons. The TCR was taken from a woman aged 55-69 years who had recovered from COVID-19. The sequencing input was PBMCs or T cells enriched from blood (not recorded which). The chain carries TRBV11-1 and TRBJ1-1; D gene unclear. The CDR3 reads CASSRQGRSGTEAFF. DNA for the CDR3: TGTGCCAGCAGCCGCCAAGGGAGGTCAGGTACTGAAGCTTTCTTT.